The 23 T cell receptor beta chains below were found in one sample sequenced in a study of blood T cell repertoires in COVID-19. Profiling relied on immunoSEQ multiplex PCR, and the TCRdb table lists in-frame clones only, not all of them. The sample carries 200,000 or so clones, about four fifths recorded once. The sample was PBMCs or T cells enriched from blood (not recorded which). The receptors originated from a man aged 55 to 70 who had recovered from COVID-19.

This clone was picked up many times. This chain connects TRBV6-1 to TRBJ2-5, with 8 bases that match TRBD1. The CDR3 has 13 residues. The junction had 3 bases not matched to a gene; V was cut back by 2 bases and J by 7 bases. Per the germline V gene, CDR1 is MNHNS and CDR2 is SASEGT. The CDR3, as DNA: TGTGCCAGCAGTGAAATCGACAGGGGGACCCAGTACTTC. This codes for CASSEIDRGTQYF.

The rearrangement uses TRBV30 and TRBJ1-2; TRBD1 aligns across 9 bases. Germline V gives CDR1 GTSNPN, CDR2 SVGIG (reference sequence). Unmatched junction bases numbered 18, after V lost 5 bases and J lost 8 bases. CDR3 length: 16 amino acids. The DNA for the CDR3 is TGTGCCTGGTCTGGGACAGGGAGTAAAGTAGGTCAAGGCTACACCTTC. It specifies CAWSGTGSKVGQGYTF.

CDR3 amino acids: CASSEMGTPNYGYTF. CDR3 DNA: TGTGCCAGCAGTGAGATGGGGACACCCAACTATGGCTACACCTTC. The J gene is TRBJ1-2, the V gene TRBV2; possibly TRBD1 for D (6 bases). V lost 3 bases and J 2 bases, leaving 13 bases between the germline ends. From germline, CDR1 is SNHLY and CDR2 FYNNEI. The CDR3 contains 15 residues.

V and J are TRBV5-4 and TRBJ2-7; maybe TRBD1 (5 bases). The CDR3 consists of 13 residues. Per the germline V gene, CDR1 is SGHNT and CDR2 is YYREEE (reference sequence). V shed 1 base and J shed 1 base, with 6 bases lying between them. In DNA form, the CDR3 reads TGTGCCAGCAGCTTGCAGGGATCCTACGAGCAGTACTTC. It encodes CASSLQGSYEQYF.

The chain employs TRBV20-1 and TRBJ2-1; no reliable D call. CDR3 size: 11 residues. Germline assignment: CDR1 DFQATT and CDR2 SNEGSKA (reference sequence). V shed 6 bases and J shed 4 bases, with 7 bases lying between them. The CDR3 nucleotides read TGCAGTGCGAGGCAGTACAATGAGCAGTTCTTC. This translates into CSARQYNEQFF.

The rearrangement joins TRBV6-5 to TRBJ1-1, with D hard to call. The CDR3 has 13 amino acids. The germline V and J ends were trimmed by 11 bases and 1 base, with 14 bases remaining between them. Germline lookup yields CDR1 MNHEY and CDR2 SVGAGI. The chain's CDR3 is CASSVRENTEAFF. In DNA, the CDR3 is TGTGCCTCCTCCGTACGGGAGAACACTGAAGCTTTCTTT.

This chain connects TRBV18 to TRBJ2-7; D uncertain. Germline V gives CDR1 KGHSH, CDR2 LQKENI. Between the trimmed V and J ends, which lost 2 bases and 3 bases, there was a span of 8 bases. CDR3 length: 13 residues. The CDR3 DNA reads as TGTGCCAGCTCACCATCCCCTTACTACGAGCAGTACTTC. Translating gives CASSPSPYYEQYF.

This clone was found many times. V and J are TRBV5-5 and TRBJ1-2, with D tentatively TRBD1 (5 bases). Trimming cost V 7 bases and J 0 bases, with 16 bases left between them. Germline V CDR1 and CDR2: SGHKS, YYEKEE (reference sequence). The CDR3 has 15 residues. CDR3 coding DNA: TGTGCCAGCGAAGGAGGGACGGCAACTAACTATGGCTACACCTTC. Encoded protein: CASEGGTATNYGYTF.

The sample holds a few counts of this clone. The chain recombines TRBV2 with TRBJ1-2; 7 positions match TRBD1. The CDR3 consists of 14 residues. Germline CDR1 reads SNHLY; CDR2 reads FYNNEI. Trimming removed 6 bases from V and 4 bases from J; junction bases left unmatched: 8. This CDR3 is CASSRDREAYGYTF. The CDR3, as DNA: TGTGCCAGCAGCCGAGACAGGGAAGCCTATGGCTACACCTTC.

This rearrangement joins TRBV6-5 to TRBJ2-2; tentatively, D is TRBD1 (7 bases). CDR1 MNHEY and CDR2 SVGAGI come from the germline V gene. This CDR3 spans 15 amino acids. Trimming took 6 bases from V and 1 from J, leaving 12 bases between them. The CDR3: CASRQGGRNTGELFF. For the CDR3, the DNA is TGTGCCAGCAGGCAGGGGGGCCGGAACACCGGGGAGCTGTTTTTT.

This chain connects TRBV10-2 to TRBJ2-4; 16 bases are shared with TRBD2. Germline-derived CDR1 and CDR2 are WSHSY and SAAADI. V trimming: 2 bases; J trimming: 1 base; junction bases outside the gene matches: 8. This CDR3 comprises 20 residues. CDR3 sequence reads: CASSEPGLAGGPVAKNIQYF. Here the CDR3 DNA reads TGCGCCAGCAGTGAGCCGGGACTAGCGGGGGGGCCCGTGGCCAAAAACATTCAGTACTTC.

The V and J genes are TRBV11-3 and TRBJ2-1; weak D call: TRBD1 (6 bases). Germline V gives CDR1 SGHNT, CDR2 YENEEA. Trimming took 0 bases from V and 5 from J, leaving 8 bases between them. The CDR3 length is 14 residues. CDR3 in DNA: TGTGCCAGCAGCTTAGACGGACAGAACAATGAGCAGTTCTTC. It encodes CASSLDGQNNEQFF.

The chain links TRBV18 to TRBJ2-7, with 10 bases that match TRBD2. This CDR3 contains 14 residues. The V segment lost 6 bases and the J segment 5 bases; nucleotides outside the gene matches: 7. Germline-derived CDR1 and CDR2 are KGHSH and LQKENI. The CDR3 loop reads CASSPDSGGNEQYF. CDR3 DNA sequence: TGTGCCAGCTCCCCCGATAGCGGGGGGAACGAGCAGTACTTC. The complete variable domain, with remaining parts taken from reference TRBV18 and TRBJ2-7, reads NAGVMQNPRHLVRRRGQEARLRCSPMKGHSHVYWYRQLPEEGLKFMVYLQKENIIDESGMPKERFSAEFPKEGPSILRIQQVVRGDSAAYFCASSPDSGGNEQYFGPGTRLTVT.

The chain uses TRBV24-1 and TRBJ2-4; possible D gene TRBD1, 5 bases. CDR3 length: 14 residues. Germline loops: CDR1 KGHDR, CDR2 SFDVKD. V was trimmed by 4 bases and J by 6 bases, leaving 12 bases between them. The CDR3 sequence: CATSDPTEPNIQYF. The CDR3 coding sequence is TGTGCCACCAGTGACCCGACAGAACCAAACATTCAGTACTTC.

V and J are TRBV19 and TRBJ1-6; D perhaps matches TRBD1 (6 bases). V lost 6 bases, J lost 10 bases, and 10 bases lay in between. The CDR3 extends over 12 amino acids. The germline V gene encodes CDR1 LNHDA and CDR2 SQIVND (reference sequence). DNA for the CDR3: TGTGCCAGTAGGGCGACAGGATCACCCCTCCACTTT. Protein: CASRATGSPLHF.

This clone was observed a handful of times. The chain carries TRBV10-3 and TRBJ1-4; D may be TRBD1 (5 bases). The CDR3 is 13 residues long. The germline V gene has CDR1 ENHRY and CDR2 SYGVKD. Trimming pared 4 bases from V and 5 bases from J, leaving 8 bases between. The CDR3 spells CAISGGQNEKLFF. For the CDR3, the DNA is TGTGCCATCAGTGGGGGCCAGAATGAAAAACTGTTTTTT.

This clone was seen a single time. The chain couples TRBV6-5 to TRBJ1-1; the D is unclear. Germline CDR1 and CDR2: MNHEY and SVGAGI. The V end lost 6 bases, the J end lost 0 bases, and 14 bases lay between the germline ends. The CDR3 covers 15 residues. CDR3 sequence reads: CASSAQSSMNTEAFF. The DNA for the CDR3 is TGTGCCAGCAGCGCTCAGTCCAGTATGAACACTGAAGCTTTCTTT.

This rearrangement joins TRBV7-2 to TRBJ2-5, with 9 bases that match TRBD1. The CDR3 spans 16 residues. CDR1 is SGHTA and CDR2 is FQGNSA in the germline V gene. V was pared by 2 bases and J by 2 bases, with 6 bases of the junction left unmatched. The CDR3 DNA reads as TGTGCCAGCAGCTTAACAGGGGGCGACTTTCAAGAGACCCAGTACTTC. This translates into CASSLTGGDFQETQYF.

This clone occurred once. This chain uses TRBV4-1 with TRBJ1-6, with TRBD1 identical over 7 bases. Per the germline V gene, CDR1 is MGHRA and CDR2 is YSYEKL. The V segment lost 4 bases and the J segment 9 bases; nucleotides outside the gene matches: 9. The CDR3 extends over 15 amino acids. In nucleotides, the CDR3 is TGCGCCAGCAGCCGGGAGACAGGGTCGAGTTCACCCCTCCACTTT. Protein: CASSRETGSSSPLHF.

This clone appeared once. V usage is TRBV2 and J usage is TRBJ2-3, with 11 bases fitting TRBD2. Germline V lookup: CDR1 SNHLY, CDR2 FYNNEI. Losses at the gene ends were 4 bases for V and 0 bases for J; bases not matched to a gene: 3. The CDR3 runs 16 residues. The CDR3 reads CASSVGLAASTDTQYF. CDR3 DNA sequence: TGTGCCAGCAGTGTGGGACTAGCGGCTAGCACAGATACGCAGTATTTT.

V and J are TRBV2 and TRBJ1-2; D is unresolved. There are 14 residues in the CDR3. Trimming pared 6 bases from V and 4 bases from J, leaving 15 bases between. Germline V lookup: CDR1 SNHLY, CDR2 FYNNEI. CDR3 DNA: TGTGCCAGCAGACCAATACAGACATTCTATGGCTACACCTTC. It codes for CASRPIQTFYGYTF.

The chain uses TRBV29-1 and TRBJ1-1, with TRBD1 identical over 10 bases. This CDR3 is built from 14 residues. CDR1 SQVTM and CDR2 ANQGSEA come from the germline V gene. After removal of 4 bases from V and 5 bases from J, the junction contained 7 bases not matched to a gene. CDR3 sequence: CSVARDRGGTEAFF. The DNA of the CDR3 is TGCAGCGTTGCCCGGGACAGGGGAGGAACTGAAGCTTTCTTT.

The V call is TRBV5-6, the J call TRBJ2-3; 10 nucleotides agree with TRBD1. CDR1 and CDR2 (germline): SGHDT, YYEEEE. V lost 3 bases, J lost 8 bases, and 6 bases stayed unmatched. The CDR3 sequence is 14 residues long. In nucleotides, the CDR3 is TGTGCCAGCAGCTCCCCGGACAGGGGGGGTACGCAGTATTTT. This gives the protein CASSSPDRGGTQYF.